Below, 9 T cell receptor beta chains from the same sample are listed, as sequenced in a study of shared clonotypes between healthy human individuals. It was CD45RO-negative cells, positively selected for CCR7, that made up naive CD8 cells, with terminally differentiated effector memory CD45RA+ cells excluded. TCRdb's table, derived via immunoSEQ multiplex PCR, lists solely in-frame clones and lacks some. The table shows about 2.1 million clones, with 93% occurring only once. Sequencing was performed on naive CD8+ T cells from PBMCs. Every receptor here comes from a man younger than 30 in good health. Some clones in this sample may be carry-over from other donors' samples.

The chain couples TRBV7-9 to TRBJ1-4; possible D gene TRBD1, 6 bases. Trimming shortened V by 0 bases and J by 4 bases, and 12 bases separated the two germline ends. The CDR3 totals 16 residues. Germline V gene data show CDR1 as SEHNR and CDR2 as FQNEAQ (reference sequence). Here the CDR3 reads CASSLAGAGHNEKLFF. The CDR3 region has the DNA TGTGCCAGCAGCTTAGCGGGGGCTGGCCATAATGAAAAACTGTTTTTT.

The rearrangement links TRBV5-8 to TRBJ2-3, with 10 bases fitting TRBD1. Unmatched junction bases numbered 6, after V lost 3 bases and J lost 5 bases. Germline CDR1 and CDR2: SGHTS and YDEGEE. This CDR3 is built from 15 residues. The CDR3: CASSWGQGKGDTQYF. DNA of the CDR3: TGTGCCAGCAGCTGGGGACAGGGGAAGGGAGATACGCAGTATTTT.

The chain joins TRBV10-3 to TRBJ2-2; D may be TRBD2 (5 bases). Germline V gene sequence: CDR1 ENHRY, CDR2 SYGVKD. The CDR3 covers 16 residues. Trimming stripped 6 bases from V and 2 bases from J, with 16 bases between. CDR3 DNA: TGTGCCATCAGCTTCGGACTGGAGACCAACACCGGGGAGCTGTTTTTT. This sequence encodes CAISFGLETNTGELFF.

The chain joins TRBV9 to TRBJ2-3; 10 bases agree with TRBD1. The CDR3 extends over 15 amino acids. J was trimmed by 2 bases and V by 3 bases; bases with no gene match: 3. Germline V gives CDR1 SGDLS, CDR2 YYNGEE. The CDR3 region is CASSGTGGTTDTQYF. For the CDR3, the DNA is TGTGCCAGCAGCGGGACAGGGGGGACCACAGATACGCAGTATTTT. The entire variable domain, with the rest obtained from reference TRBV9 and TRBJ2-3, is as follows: DSGVTQTPKHLITATGQRVTLRCSPRSGDLSVYWYQQSLDQGLQFLIQYYNGEERAKGNILERFSAQQFPDLHSELNLSSLELGDSALYFCASSGTGGTTDTQYFGPGTRLTVL.

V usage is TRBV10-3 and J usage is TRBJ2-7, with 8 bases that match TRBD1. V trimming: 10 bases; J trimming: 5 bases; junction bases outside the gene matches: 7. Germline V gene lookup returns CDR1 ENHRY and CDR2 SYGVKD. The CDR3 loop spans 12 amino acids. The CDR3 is CATHSTGDEQYF. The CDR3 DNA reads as TGTGCCACACACTCGACAGGGGACGAGCAGTACTTC.

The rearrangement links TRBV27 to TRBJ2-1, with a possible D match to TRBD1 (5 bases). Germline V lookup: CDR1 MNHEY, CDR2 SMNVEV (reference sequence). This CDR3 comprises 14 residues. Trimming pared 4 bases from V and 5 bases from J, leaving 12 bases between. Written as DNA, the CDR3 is TGTGCCAGCAGTTACAGGCTTACCAACAATGAGCAGTTCTTC. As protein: CASSYRLTNNEQFF.

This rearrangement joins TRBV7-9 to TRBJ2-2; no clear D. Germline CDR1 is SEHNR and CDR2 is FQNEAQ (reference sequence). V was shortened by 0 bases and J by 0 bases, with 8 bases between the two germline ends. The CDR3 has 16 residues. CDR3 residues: CASSLAPGTNTGELFF. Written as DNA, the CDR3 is TGTGCCAGCAGCTTAGCGCCTGGAACGAACACCGGGGAGCTGTTTTTT.

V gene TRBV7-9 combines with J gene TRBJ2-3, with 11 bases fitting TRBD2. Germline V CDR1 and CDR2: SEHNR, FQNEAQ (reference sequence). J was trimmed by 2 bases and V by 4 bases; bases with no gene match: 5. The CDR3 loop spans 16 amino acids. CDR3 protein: CASSSTSGTFTDTQYF. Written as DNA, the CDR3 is TGTGCCAGCAGCTCGACTAGCGGGACCTTCACAGATACGCAGTATTTT.

The CDR3 nucleotides read TGTGCCAGCAGCTTAAAAACAGGGAGGGCCACTGAAGCTTTCTTT. Translating gives CASSLKTGRATEAFF. The chain recombines TRBV7-8 with TRBJ1-1, with a weak D call TRBD1 (6 bases). The V end was cut by 2 bases, the J end by 4 bases, with 14 bases between. This CDR3 comprises 15 residues. CDR1 is SGHVS and CDR2 is FQNEAQ in the germline V gene.